This T cell receptor beta chain was found in a study of cytomegalovirus exposure and HLA in healthy donors. Study findings and constraints: Highly shared variants forming one cluster were likely a sequencing artifact.

PCR primers comprised 60 Vbeta and 13 Jbeta primers. Some clones are missing from TCRdb's copy, which holds only in-frame ones; the method was immunoSEQ multiplex PCR. The table lists 150,000 to 200,000 clones, more than 80% of them singletons. As to this clone: The antigen remains undetermined.

The V segment lost 1 base and the J segment 5 bases; nucleotides outside the gene matches: 8. From germline, CDR1 is SGHRS and CDR2 YFSETQ. The CDR3 loop spans 16 amino acids. Sequenced: PBMCs. This sequence was found in a woman in her 50s in good health and CMV-seropositive. The chain combines TRBV5-1 with TRBJ2-3; the match to TRBD1 covers 9 bases. In nucleotides, the CDR3 is TGCGCCAGCAGCTTGCAGTCACAGGGGGCAAGAGATACGCAGTATTTT. Its protein is CASSLQSQGARDTQYF.